What follows is one TCR beta chain and its context. Its target is not known. This sample stems from a study of shared clonotypes between healthy human individuals. Study details: Participating donors consisted of a couple of women and a few men aged 18 to 49.

Regarding the study as a whole: The authors sampled blood alone, and tissue repertoires likely differ. Non-shared clonotypes had lower generation probabilities than those shared by all four donors.

The CDR3 contains 15 residues. The ends lost 3 bases at V and 6 bases at J; junction bases unmatched: 7. CDR1 SGHRS and CDR2 YFSETQ come from the germline V gene. The study ran the assay at deep level. Repertoires were generated with immunoSEQ multiplex PCR, while TCRdb's copy carries only in-frame clones and drops some. This table has approximately 2.1 million clones, approximately 95% appearing once. Sequencing input: naive CD4+ T cells from PBMCs. Subset specified: CD45RA+ positively selected. The chain recombines TRBV5-1 with TRBJ2-1; TRBD1 matches 9 bases. This clonotype was obtained from a young man in good health. Some clones in this sample may be carry-over from other donors' samples. The CDR3 bases are TGCGCCAGCAGCTCTCGACAGGGGGGCCCCAATGAGCAGTTCTTC. Amino acids: CASSSRQGGPNEQFF.